The source of this T cell receptor (beta chain) is a study of CD8+ T cells in alopecia areata. Findings and limits, study-wide: Resident alphabeta T-cell populations of normal skin are likewise subject to sequencing in scalp samples.

For this clone: Its antigen is not identified.

RNA was isolated and reverse transcribed to cDNA, the sequencing template. The protocol was immunoSEQ multiplex PCR, while the TCRdb copy is restricted to in-frame clones and leaves out a portion. The data show 140,000 to 150,000 clones, with around three fifths seen just once and under 8% held by the top ten. V was clipped by 4 bases and J by 6 bases, with 11 bases between them. The germline gives CDR1 SNHLY, CDR2 FYNNEI. This CDR3 spans 13 amino acids. The source material was CD4+ T cells sorted from blood, sampled at week 0. The clonotype originates from a human donor with alopecia areata. This chain connects TRBV2 to TRBJ2-3; the D is unclear. The CDR3 loop is CASSGGLWDTQYF. Here the CDR3 DNA reads TGTGCCAGCAGTGGCGGCTTGTGGGATACGCAGTATTTT.